The source of this TCR beta chain is a study of CD8+ T cells in alopecia areata listed by TCRdb under 2018. Study-level background: The treated patients took part in an open-label pilot trial in which moderate-to-severe alopecia areata was treated with oral tofacitinib at 5 to 10 mg twice daily. Tofacitinib was administered for 6 to 18 months, and 6 months of follow-up off drug were then conducted to assess delayed response and recurrence. The SALT score, which quantifies the percentage of affected scalp surface area, was used to measure disease severity in treated patients. High-throughput TCRbeta sequencing was used to examine T cell clonal expansion in alopecia areata in both the C3H/HeJ mouse model and human patients. In humans, TCRbeta sequencing was performed on scalp tissue and on sorted CD4+ and CD8+ peripheral blood T cells from healthy controls and from patients with patchy or totalis/universalis alopecia areata. Tofacitinib-treated patients had biopsies at baseline and at 4 and 24 weeks of treatment, with a later scalp biopsy in several patients. Scalp clonality was compared among normal scalp (n=4), patchy alopecia areata scalp (n=8), and alopecia totalis/universalis scalp (n=8). RNA was obtained with the PAXgene miRNA kit for fixed scalp, the miRNeasy kit for PBMCs, and the RNeasy kit for mouse skin. immunoSEQ multiplex PCR using 35 Vbeta forward primers and 13 Jbeta reverse primers was used to amplify TCRbeta CDR3 regions.

Read against the paper, the sample's time point label means: about 25 weeks on oral tofacitinib. This specimen's treatment or condition label, interpreted: oral pan-JAK inhibitor, 5-10 mg twice daily. Lesional scalp punch biopsies and peripheral blood were collected from alopecia areata patients. PBMCs were isolated by density centrifugation and stained for CD3, CD4 and CD8, after which CD4+ and CD8+ T cells were sorted on a FACSAria. Library method: the immunoSEQ multiplex PCR assay. RNA was extracted from all samples and reverse transcribed into cDNA as template for TCR sequencing. First-strand cDNA was synthesized using SuperScript III with a 2:1 mix of oligo-dT and random hexamers. A synthetic immune receptor repertoire was used to measure amplification bias, and any remaining bias was corrected computationally. The paper's processing steps were these. Raw reads were preprocessed to remove errors, and CDR3 was defined by IMGT conventions from the conserved cysteine to phenylalanine. To get clonality, Shannon entropy was normalized by log2 of the number of productive unique TCRs and the result was subtracted from 1. Whether each scalp clone was CD4 or CD8 was inferred by checking scalp TCRbeta sequences against the CD4 and CD8 repertoires from sorted blood. Not all clones reach the TCRdb copy of this immuneACCESS table, which keeps in-frame sequences only. Checked studies attribute under half of the gap to unresolved V genes and leave the rest unexplained. That table is the source of V, J and clone size, and D and trimming were worked out from the DNA. For this sample there are around 270,000 clones; nearly 60% appear just once. Jointly, the top ten make up approximately 1.7% of the sample.

Of note for this clone: What this receptor recognizes is not known. No base-level quality is on record; no much larger clone is a single base apart.

The research as a whole found: The treated cohort was small, with a single nonresponder, so links between baseline CD8+ expansion and response need larger studies. Unlike mouse skin, which is dominated by gammadelta T cells, normal human skin has resident alphabeta T cells that are also sequenced, and this complicates analysis of the scalp TCR repertoire. Higher clonality and more expanded CD8+ clones were observed in lesional scalp than in normal scalp, particularly in alopecia totalis/universalis, a finding suggestive of antigenic drive. Many expanded lesional clones persisted in scalp and blood during tofacitinib treatment, which may partly explain relapse after stopping treatment. Tofacitinib significantly decreased scalp clonality and the number of expanded CD8+ clones among the top 100 scalp clones. Shared TCR sequences between patients were less evident than in mice, which may be partly attributable to HLA diversity in the patient population.

V ends up 3 bases short and J 7 bases short, with an unmatched junction base count of 7. The CDR3 spans 15 residues, from the cysteine through the phenylalanine. Only the CDR3 portion is preserved as DNA: 45 bases, with reading frame beginning at the first base. For CDR1 and CDR2, the germline V gene lists SGDLS and YYNGEE. The sequence came from a human donor with alopecia areata. The chain employs TRBV9 and TRBJ1-2; TRBD1 lines up with 12 middle nucleotides. Sample: CD4+ T cells sorted from blood, taken at week 24, from a patient treated with tofacitinib. The CDR3 amino acid sequence is: CASSAVGQGAGGYTF. In nucleotide form, the sequence is TGTGCCAGCAGCGCTGTGGGACAGGGGGCCGGTGGCTACACCTTC.